This entry features one T cell receptor beta chain sequence. Its matching antigen is unknown. Clones were sequenced by immunoSEQ multiplex PCR, and TCRdb holds only the in-frame ones, with some missing. This sample has 20,000 or so clones, with 80% to 95% found just once. The data belong to a study of STAT3 mutations in large granular lymphocyte leukemia. Whole-study findings and limits: Every T-cell large granular lymphocyte leukemia patient had at least one immunodominant TCR beta clonotype. Treatment regimens differed across patients between samplings.

The CDR3 is 13 residues long. Germline-derived CDR1 and CDR2 are LNHNV and YYDKDF (reference sequence). V was trimmed by 3 bases and J by 7 bases, leaving 12 bases between them. The sample comprised peripheral blood mononuclear cells. The rearrangement links TRBV15 to TRBJ1-1; no firm D call. The source is a man aged 55 to 70 with T-cell large granular lymphocyte leukemia. Some clones in this sample may be carry-over from other donors' samples. Written as DNA, the CDR3 is TGTGCCACCAGCAGGGGAGGGCTGGGTGAAGCTTTCTTT. Its protein product is CATSRGGLGEAFF.